Listed below are T cell receptor beta chains from one sample, sequenced in a study of blood T cell repertoires in COVID-19. Libraries were prepared by immunoSEQ multiplex PCR; TCRdb keeps only in-frame clonotypes and omits some of them. The data hold under 65,000 clones, with around 90% observed a single time. The source material was peripheral blood. These receptors were taken from a woman of 80 years or more with active COVID-19. The conserved cysteine and the conserved F or W are not part of the CDR3 here. Fields, in order: J gene, V gene, CDR3 protein.

j_gene: TRBJ2-1
v_gene: TRBV5-4
CDR3aa: ASSPPEAEGKF

j_gene: TRBJ2-3
v_gene: TRBV19
CDR3aa: ASRGDTPSTDTQY

j_gene: TRBJ1-4
v_gene: TRBV28
CDR3aa: ASSPGQGVAKLF

j_gene: TRBJ2-3
v_gene: TRBV28
CDR3aa: ASSLPGSGTDTQY

j_gene: TRBJ2-3
v_gene: TRBV5-1
CDR3aa: ASSYGQGTDTQY

j_gene: TRBJ1-5
v_gene: TRBV4-1
CDR3aa: ASSQEVTGDQPQH

j_gene: TRBJ2-2
v_gene: TRBV7-9
CDR3aa: ASSPKDRGPGELF

j_gene: TRBJ2-3
v_gene: TRBV11-2
CDR3aa: ASSRQGTDTQY

j_gene: TRBJ2-7
v_gene: TRBV2
CDR3aa: ASSGPRGSEQY

j_gene: TRBJ2-5
v_gene: TRBV27
CDR3aa: ASSLGREETQY

j_gene: TRBJ2-1
v_gene: TRBV6-5
CDR3aa: ASSPLGGEQF

j_gene: TRBJ1-4
v_gene: TRBV6-6
CDR3aa: ASSYGQGGEKLF

j_gene: TRBJ2-7
v_gene: TRBV5-1
CDR3aa: ASSLASSGDYEQY

j_gene: TRBJ2-1
v_gene: TRBV7-2
CDR3aa: ASSLVSLASSYNEQF

j_gene: TRBJ1-2
v_gene: TRBV28
CDR3aa: ASSTTRGGDYGYT